This entry lists 21 T cell receptor beta chains sequenced from one sample in a study of T cell changes during pregnancy in multiple sclerosis. TCRdb keeps only in-frame clones here, not all; method: immunoSEQ multiplex PCR. The sample shows 50,000 to 75,000 clones, roughly nine tenths of them seen only once. The input for sequencing was peripheral blood, taken in the third trimester of pregnancy. The receptors were gathered from a female donor in good health, enrolled as a control in a pregnancy study.

This clone was detected only once. Here the CDR3 DNA reads TGTGCCACCAGCAGTAGGACAGTAAGACCCACCTTCATGAACACTGAAGCTTTCTTT. Its protein is CATSSRTVRPTFMNTEAFF. The chain carries TRBV15 and TRBJ1-1; TRBD1 might be the D (6 bases). CDR3 length: 19 amino acids. V was cut by 3 bases and J by 0 bases, with 23 bases left in between. Germline CDR1 reads LNHNV; CDR2 reads YYDKDF (reference sequence).

The chain joins TRBV5-1 to TRBJ2-3; D not certain. Germline values: CDR1 SGHRS, CDR2 YFSETQ. The V end lost 1 base, the J end lost 4 bases, and 13 bases lay between the germline ends. The CDR3 contains 15 residues. In DNA, the CDR3 is TGCGCCAGCAGCTTGTCTAGGCCCGGAGCAGATACGCAGTATTTT. This gives the protein CASSLSRPGADTQYF. Full variable domain (rest looked up from reference TRBV5-1 and TRBJ2-3): KAGVTQTPRYLIKTRGQQVTLSCSPISGHRSVSWYQQTPGQGLQFLFEYFSETQRNKGNFPGRFSGRQFSNSRSEMNVSTLELGDSALYLCASSLSRPGADTQYFGPGTRLTVL.

The chain couples TRBV28 to TRBJ1-2; 8 nucleotides match TRBD1. V was pared by 10 bases and J by 3 bases, with 4 bases of the junction left unmatched. CDR3 length: 12 residues. Germline V gene lookup returns CDR1 MDHEN and CDR2 SYDVKM. CDR3 in DNA: TGTGCCACCGGACAGGGCTACTATGGCTACACCTTC. Translation gives CATGQGYYGYTF.

This chain uses TRBV25-1 with TRBJ1-1, with D perhaps matching TRBD1 (5 bases). The CDR3 consists of 13 residues. Trimming removed 6 bases from V and 4 bases from J, with 12 bases in between. Looked up from germline, CDR1 is MGHDK and CDR2 is SYGVNS. CDR3 residues: CASRDTGFTEAFF. Written as DNA, the CDR3 is TGTGCCAGCAGGGACACAGGTTTCACTGAAGCTTTCTTT. Looking up the rest from reference TRBV25-1 and TRBJ1-1 gives the full variable domain: EADIYQTPRYLVIGTGKKITLECSQTMGHDKMYWYQQDPGMELHLIHYSYGVNSTEKGDLSSESTVSRIRTEHFPLTLESARPSHTSQYLCASRDTGFTEAFFGQGTRLTVV.

This clone was found a few times. This chain links TRBV6-5 with TRBJ2-5; tentatively, D is TRBD1 (6 bases). The CDR3 covers 13 residues. The V end lost 6 bases, the J end lost 6 bases, and 14 bases lay between the germline ends. The germline V gene encodes CDR1 MNHEY and CDR2 SVGAGI. CDR3 bases: TGTGCCAGCAGCCCGAACAGGGTCCAGACCCAGTACTTC. Its protein product is CASSPNRVQTQYF.

The rearrangement uses TRBV5-1 and TRBJ1-6; TRBD1 matches 7 bases. The CDR3 covers 16 residues. Germline V gene lookup returns CDR1 SGHRS and CDR2 YFSETQ. V dropped 3 bases and J dropped 0; count of bases not matched to a gene: 3. CDR3 sequence reads: CASSSRDSSYNSPLHF. CDR3 bases: TGCGCCAGCAGCTCAAGGGACAGCTCCTATAATTCACCCCTCCACTTT.

With respect to this clone: Compared with germline, one end of the junction differs, possibly owing to a read error. The genes are TRBV7-7 and TRBJ2-2; TRBD2 agrees at 9 bases. Looked up from germline, CDR1 is SSHAT and CDR2 is FNYEAQ (reference sequence). CDR3 size: 18 residues. The CDR3 DNA is TGTGCTAGCAGCTTAGGCAGGACTAGCGTCGCGAACACCGGGGAGCTGTTTTTT. Encoded protein: CASSLGRTSVANTGELFF.

This chain connects TRBV20-1 to TRBJ2-7, with D uncertain. The germline V gene has CDR1 DFQATT and CDR2 SNEGSKA (reference sequence). The CDR3 contains 11 residues. V was clipped by 5 bases and J by 4 bases, with 9 bases between them. The CDR3 bases are TGCAGTGCTCGACAAGAGTACGAGCAGTACTTC. Translating gives CSARQEYEQYF.

The J gene is TRBJ1-2, the V gene TRBV7-6; 8 bases match TRBD1. V gave up 5 bases and J gave up 9 bases; unmatched junction bases: 8. The CDR3 loop spans 13 amino acids. Germline V gene sequence: CDR1 SGHVS, CDR2 FNYEAQ. CDR3 coding DNA: TGTGCCAGCAGCCGCGGACAGGGTTTGAGCTACACCTTC. Protein sequence: CASSRGQGLSYTF.

This chain joins TRBV6-1 and TRBJ1-1; 7 bases are shared with TRBD1. Germline V lookup: CDR1 MNHNS, CDR2 SASEGT. The CDR3 has 14 amino acids. Unmatched junction bases numbered 6, after V lost 6 bases and J lost 2 bases. The CDR3 coding sequence is TGTGCCAGCAGGACAGGGACGATTAACACTGAAGCTTTCTTT. It codes for CASRTGTINTEAFF.

This rearrangement joins TRBV28 to TRBJ2-7, with TRBD1 matching over 8 bases. Germline CDR1 is MDHEN and CDR2 is SYDVKM. The CDR3 covers 14 residues. Trimming removed 3 bases from V and 7 bases from J; junction bases left unmatched: 8. CDR3 sequence reads: CASSLGRGRGEQYF. Here the CDR3 DNA reads TGTGCCAGCAGTTTGGGCAGGGGGCGAGGAGAGCAGTACTTC.

The chain carries TRBV2 and TRBJ2-3, with 10 bases lining up with TRBD2. Germline CDR1 is SNHLY and CDR2 is FYNNEI. The V and J ends lost 5 bases and 3 bases, in that order; junction bases with no gene match: 8. The CDR3 sequence is 16 residues long. The CDR3 reads CASSKLAGGATDTQYF. CDR3 DNA: TGTGCCAGCAGTAAGTTAGCGGGGGGAGCAACAGATACGCAGTATTTT.

The count of this clone is one. The CDR3 coding sequence is TGTGCCAGCGGCCGACTAGCGGGAGGGCTTGGTGAGCAGTTCTTC. This sequence encodes CASGRLAGGLGEQFF. This chain uses TRBV9 with TRBJ2-1, with 14 bases aligning to TRBD2. V trimming: 7 bases; J trimming: 9 bases; junction bases outside the gene matches: 9. The CDR3 has 15 residues. Germline values: CDR1 SGDLS, CDR2 YYNGEE.

This chain connects TRBV2 to TRBJ2-5; 9 bases align to TRBD1. The junction had 4 bases not matched to a gene; V was cut back by 4 bases and J by 1 base. The CDR3 extends over 15 amino acids. Germline-derived CDR1 and CDR2 are SNHLY and FYNNEI. The CDR3 DNA sequence: TGTGCCAGCAGTGCCGGGACAGGGATCCAAGAGACCCAGTACTTC. It specifies CASSAGTGIQETQYF.

V and J are TRBV6-5 and TRBJ2-3, with 9 positions matching TRBD2. Trimming took 2 bases from V and 5 from J; bases not matched to a gene: 5. This CDR3 spans 15 amino acids. Germline CDR1 reads MNHEY; CDR2 reads SVGAGI. CDR3 protein: CASSYGAGGRDTQYF. CDR3 coding DNA: TGTGCCAGCAGTTACGGGGCGGGAGGGCGAGATACGCAGTATTTT.

The chain carries TRBV5-1 and TRBJ2-1; D is perhaps TRBD1 (5 bases). In germline, CDR1 is SGHRS, CDR2 YFSETQ. The CDR3 is made up of 16 amino acids. Trimming shortened V by 2 bases and J by 0 bases, and 12 bases separated the two germline ends. CDR3 nucleotides: TGCGCCAGCAGCTTCCCCATCCAGGGCTCCTACAATGAGCAGTTCTTC. This translates into CASSFPIQGSYNEQFF.

The J gene is TRBJ2-1, the V gene TRBV29-1; weak D call: TRBD2 (5 bases). Germline CDR1 reads SQVTM; CDR2 reads ANQGSEA. The CDR3 has 12 residues. V shed 4 bases and J shed 8 bases, with 12 bases lying between them. The CDR3 reads CSVAPGLDEQFF. CDR3 sequence (DNA): TGCAGCGTTGCCCCGGGGTTGGATGAGCAGTTCTTC.

This clone is a singleton in its sample. The J gene is TRBJ1-2, the V gene TRBV5-4; 9 nucleotides line up with TRBD1. This CDR3 is 16 amino acids long. Germline values: CDR1 SGHNT, CDR2 YYREEE (reference sequence). Trimming took 0 bases from V and 0 from J; bases not matched to a gene: 3. The CDR3, as DNA: TGTGCCAGCAGCTTGGGCCACAGGGGGCCTAACTATGGCTACACCTTC. Amino acid sequence: CASSLGHRGPNYGYTF.

For this clone: Relative to the germline gene, one junction end is altered; a read error may explain this. The chain recombines TRBV5-4 with TRBJ2-7; tentative D call: TRBD1 (5 bases). Germline V CDR1 and CDR2: SGHNT, YYREEE (reference sequence). The CDR3 extends over 13 amino acids. CDR3 in DNA: TGTGCCAGCAGCTTGGGGGGCTCCCACGAGCAGTACTTC. This gives the protein CASSLGGSHEQYF.

J is TRBJ2-1 and V is TRBV7-3; TRBD2 might be the D (5 bases). Trimming removed 5 bases at V and 3 bases at J, with 8 bases between. Germline V CDR1 and CDR2: SGHTA, FQGTGA. This CDR3 has 13 residues. The CDR3 loop reads CASSLGSYNEQFF. DNA for the CDR3: TGTGCCAGCAGCCTGGGGAGCTACAATGAGCAGTTCTTC.

This chain connects TRBV11-2 to TRBJ2-5; TRBD1 matches at 9 bases. The V and J ends lost 5 bases and 6 bases, in that order; junction bases with no gene match: 10. This CDR3 comprises 15 residues. Germline-derived CDR1 and CDR2 are SGHAT and FQNNGV. The CDR3 spells CASSANDRGIQTQYF. The CDR3, as DNA: TGTGCCAGCAGCGCCAACGACAGGGGGATACAGACCCAGTACTTC. Full variable domain (remainder filled in from reference TRBV11-2 and TRBJ2-5): EAGVAQSPRYKIIEKRQSVAFWCNPISGHATLYWYQQILGQGPKLLIQFQNNGVVDDSQLPKDRFSAERLKGVDSTLKIQPAKLEDSAVYLCASSANDRGIQTQYFGPGTRLLVL.